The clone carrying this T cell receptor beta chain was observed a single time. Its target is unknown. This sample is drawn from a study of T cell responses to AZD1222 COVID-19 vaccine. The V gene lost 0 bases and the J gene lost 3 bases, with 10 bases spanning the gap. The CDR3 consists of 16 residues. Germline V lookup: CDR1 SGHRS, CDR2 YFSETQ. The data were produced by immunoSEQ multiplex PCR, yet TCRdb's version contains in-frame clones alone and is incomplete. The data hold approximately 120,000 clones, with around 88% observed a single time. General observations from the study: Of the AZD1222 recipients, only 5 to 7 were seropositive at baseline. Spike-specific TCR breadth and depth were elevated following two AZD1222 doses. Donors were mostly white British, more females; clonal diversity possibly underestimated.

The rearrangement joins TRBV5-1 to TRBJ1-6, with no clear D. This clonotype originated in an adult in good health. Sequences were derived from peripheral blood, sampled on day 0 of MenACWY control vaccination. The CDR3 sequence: CASSLARAGYNSPLHF. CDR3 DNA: TGCGCCAGCAGCTTGGCCCGGGCCGGCTATAATTCACCCCTCCACTTT.